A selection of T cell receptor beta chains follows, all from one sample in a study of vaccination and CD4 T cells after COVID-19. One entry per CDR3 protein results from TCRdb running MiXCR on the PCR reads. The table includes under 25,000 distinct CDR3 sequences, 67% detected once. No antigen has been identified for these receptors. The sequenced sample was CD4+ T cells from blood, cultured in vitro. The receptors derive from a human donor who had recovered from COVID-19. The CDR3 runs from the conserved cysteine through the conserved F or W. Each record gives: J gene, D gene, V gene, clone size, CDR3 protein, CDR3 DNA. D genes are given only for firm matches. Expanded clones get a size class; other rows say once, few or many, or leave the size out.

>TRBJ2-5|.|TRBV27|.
CASSLFRKETQYF
TGTGCCAGCAGTTTATTTAGGAAAGAGACCCAGTACTTC
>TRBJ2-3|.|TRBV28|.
CASSVGGVRDTQYF
TGTGCCAGCAGTGTTGGGGGAGTTAGGGATACGCAGTATTTT
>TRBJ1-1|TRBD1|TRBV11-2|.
CASRRDRTNTEAFF
TGTGCCAGCAGACGGGACAGGACGAACACTGAAGCTTTCTTT
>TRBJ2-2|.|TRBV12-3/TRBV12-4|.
CASRWRNTGELFF
TGTGCCAGCAGGTGGAGGAACACCGGGGAGCTGTTTTTT
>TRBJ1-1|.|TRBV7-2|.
CASSLGRTRTEAFF
TGTGCCAGCAGCCTGGGCCGCACCCGGACTGAAGCTTTCTTT
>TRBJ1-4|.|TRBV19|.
CAGSRTGTGWEKLFF
TGTGCCGGTAGTAGGACCGGCACGGGATGGGAAAAACTGTTTTTT
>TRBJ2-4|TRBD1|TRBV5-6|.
CASSYGTGGNIQYF
TGTGCCAGCAGCTACGGGACAGGGGGCAACATTCAGTACTTC
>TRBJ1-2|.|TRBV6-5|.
CASSYRLGPGAVAGYTF
TGTGCCAGCAGTTACCGACTAGGGCCAGGGGCGGTTGCTGGCTACACCTTC
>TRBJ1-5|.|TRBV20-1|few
CSARDDVRDIWQPQHF
TGCAGTGCTAGAGATGATGTCCGGGACATATGGCAGCCCCAGCATTTT
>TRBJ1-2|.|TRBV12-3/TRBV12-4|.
CASSRLEVYTF
TGTGCCAGCAGCAGACTTGAAGTCTACACCTTC
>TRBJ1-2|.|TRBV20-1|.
CSARGKGPADYTF
TGCAGTGCTAGGGGAAAGGGACCTGCAGACTACACCTTC
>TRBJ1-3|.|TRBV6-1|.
CASSLQGSPGNTIYF
TGTGCCAGCAGCTTACAGGGAAGCCCTGGAAACACCATATATTTT
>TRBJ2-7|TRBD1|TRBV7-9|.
CASSLAGQGFNYEQYF
TGTGCCAGCAGCTTAGCCGGACAGGGTTTCAACTACGAGCAGTACTTC
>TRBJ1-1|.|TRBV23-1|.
CASTHAVPYTEAFF
TGCGCCAGCACCCATGCTGTGCCCTACACTGAAGCTTTCTTT
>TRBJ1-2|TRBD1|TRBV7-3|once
CASSKAGTGSDGYTF
TGTGCCAGCAGCAAAGCCGGGACAGGGAGTGATGGCTACACCTTC
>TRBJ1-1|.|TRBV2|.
CASSPRGRSRGFF
TGTGCCAGCAGTCCCCGTGGTCGGTCCAGGGGTTTCTTT
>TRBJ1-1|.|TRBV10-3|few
CAISPLHRVMNTEAFF
TGTGCCATCAGCCCTCTACACAGGGTTATGAACACTGAAGCTTTCTTT
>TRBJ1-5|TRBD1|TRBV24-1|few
CATSDPTGGKQPQHF
TGTGCCACCAGTGACCCGACAGGGGGTAAACAGCCCCAGCATTTT
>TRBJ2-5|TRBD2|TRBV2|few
CASSDQGLAGGTQYF
TGTGCCAGCAGTGACCAAGGACTAGCGGGGGGGACCCAGTACTTC
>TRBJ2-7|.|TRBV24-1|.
CATGDPTDRSYEQYF
TGTGCCACCGGTGATCCGACCGACAGATCCTACGAGCAGTACTTC
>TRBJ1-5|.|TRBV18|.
CASSQGQYNQPQHF
TGTGCCAGCTCACAAGGACAGTACAATCAGCCCCAGCATTTT
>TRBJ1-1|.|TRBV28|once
CATARGVGITEAFF
TGTGCCACCGCGAGGGGGGTTGGGATCACTGAAGCTTTCTTT
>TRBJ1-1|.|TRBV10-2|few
CASGGGYTEAFF
TGCGCCAGCGGCGGGGGGTACACTGAAGCTTTCTTT
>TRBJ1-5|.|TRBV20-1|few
CSAGRGNQPQHF
TGCAGTGCAGGTAGGGGCAATCAGCCCCAGCATTTT
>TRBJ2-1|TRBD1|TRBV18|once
CASSPLRTGGNEQFF
TGTGCCAGCTCACCACTCAGGACAGGGGGCAATGAGCAGTTCTTC
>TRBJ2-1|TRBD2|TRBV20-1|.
CSARDGLAGHNEQFF
TGCAGTGCTAGAGACGGACTAGCGGGGCACAATGAGCAGTTCTTC
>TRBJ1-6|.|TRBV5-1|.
CASSLAWVGSPLHF
TGCGCCAGCAGCTTGGCCTGGGTTGGCTCACCCCTCCACTTT
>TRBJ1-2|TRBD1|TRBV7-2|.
CASSSQGQGGGGYTF
TGTGCCAGCAGCTCGCAGGGACAGGGCGGCGGGGGCTACACCTTC
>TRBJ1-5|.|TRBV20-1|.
CSASRSLGSQPQHF
TGCAGTGCTAGTAGGTCTCTGGGATCGCAGCCCCAGCATTTT
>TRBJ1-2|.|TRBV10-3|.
CASSPGASLINYGYTF
TGTGCCAGCAGCCCGGGAGCTAGCCTAATTAACTATGGCTACACCTTC
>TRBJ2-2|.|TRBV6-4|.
CASSPGVVTGELFF
TGTGCCAGCAGTCCGGGGGTGGTGACCGGGGAGCTGTTTTTT
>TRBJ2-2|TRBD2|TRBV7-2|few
CASSLGLAGGRSGELFF
TGTGCCAGCAGCTTAGGACTAGCGGGAGGGCGGAGCGGGGAGCTGTTTTTT
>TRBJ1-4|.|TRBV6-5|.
CASSYAREKLFF
TGTGCCAGCAGTTACGCCAGAGAAAAACTGTTTTTT
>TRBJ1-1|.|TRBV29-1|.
CSVQENTEAFF
TGCAGCGTTCAGGAGAACACTGAAGCTTTCTTT
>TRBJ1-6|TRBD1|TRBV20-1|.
CSAYPGTGSSSPLHF
TGCAGTGCTTATCCCGGGACAGGGTCGAGTTCACCCCTCCACTTT
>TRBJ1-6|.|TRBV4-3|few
CASSQEFGRPMALHF
TGCGCCAGCAGCCAAGAATTTGGCAGGCCCATGGCCCTCCACTTT
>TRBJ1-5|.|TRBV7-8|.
CASSLVFRGSNQPQHF
TGTGCCAGCAGCTTAGTTTTCCGGGGGAGCAATCAGCCCCAGCATTTT
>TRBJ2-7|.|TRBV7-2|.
CASSLQPDYEQYF
TGTGCCAGCAGCTTACAGCCCGACTACGAGCAGTACTTC
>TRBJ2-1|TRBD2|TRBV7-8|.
CASSLGGRGNEQFF
TGTGCCAGCAGCTTAGGCGGGAGAGGCAATGAGCAGTTCTTC
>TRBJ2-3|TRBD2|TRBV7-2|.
CASREGLAVLDTQYF
TGTGCCAGCAGGGAGGGACTAGCGGTTCTCGATACGCAGTATTTT
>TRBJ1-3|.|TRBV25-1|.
CASTDQESGNTIYF
TGTGCCAGCACCGATCAGGAGTCCGGAAACACCATATATTTT
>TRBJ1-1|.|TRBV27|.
CASSFQSVTEAFF
TGTGCCAGCAGTTTTCAGTCGGTAACTGAAGCTTTCTTT
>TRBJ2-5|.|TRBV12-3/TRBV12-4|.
CASSSLTVPTRTQYF
TGTGCCAGCAGTTCCCTAACCGTACCCACGCGGACCCAGTACTTC
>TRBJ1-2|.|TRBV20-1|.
CSASTGASVGYGYTF
TGCAGTGCTTCTACCGGGGCCTCCGTCGGCTATGGCTACACCTTC